Each of the 20 T cell receptor beta chains below was sequenced from the same sample in a study of blood T cell repertoires in COVID-19. Method: immunoSEQ multiplex PCR; TCRdb's copy keeps in-frame clones and lacks some. This repertoire shows about 350,000 clones, over 75% found once; its top ten account for roughly 5.3%. Sequencing used PBMCs or T cells enriched from blood (not recorded which). The source of these receptors is a woman in her 30s who had recovered from COVID-19.

This clone was seen many times. This sequence joins TRBV4-1 and TRBJ2-7; the D is unclear. Trimming took off 3 bases at V and 7 bases at J, with 4 bases between the two ends. Looked up from germline, CDR1 is MGHRA and CDR2 is YSYEKL. This CDR3 is 10 amino acids long. DNA of the CDR3: TGCGCCAGCAGCCACCTGGAGCAGTACTTC. As protein: CASSHLEQYF.

The chain recombines TRBV6-2 or TRBV6-3 with TRBJ1-2; no firm D call. Germline V CDR1 and CDR2: MNHEY, SVGEGT. Between the trimmed V and J ends, which lost 5 bases and 0 bases, there was a span of 7 bases. The CDR3 consists of 13 residues. In DNA, the CDR3 is TGTGCCAGCAGTAGCGGGACTAACTATGGCTACACCTTC. The encoded protein is CASSSGTNYGYTF.

The V call is TRBV12-5, the J call TRBJ1-1, with D perhaps TRBD1 (6 bases). V was cut by 5 bases and J by 1 base, with 11 bases left in between. CDR1 LGHNT and CDR2 FRNRAP come from the germline V gene. The CDR3 runs to 14 residues. The CDR3 nucleotides are TGTGCTAGTGGTCCAAGGACAGAGAACACTGAAGCTTTCTTT. It encodes CASGPRTENTEAFF. The full variable domain, with the rest looked up from reference TRBV12-5 and TRBJ1-1, is DARVTQTPRHKVTEMGQEVTMRCQPILGHNTVFWYRQTMMQGLELLAYFRNRAPLDDSGMPKDRFSAEMPDATLATLKIQPSEPRDSAVYFCASGPRTENTEAFFGQGTRLTVV.

The chain recombines TRBV4-3 with TRBJ1-3; the D gene is possibly TRBD1 (6 bases). Trimming stripped 1 base from V and 4 bases from J, with 14 bases between. There are 16 residues in the CDR3. CDR1 is LGHNA and CDR2 is YSLEER in the germline V gene. The CDR3 region has the DNA TGCGCCAGCAGCCAAGTTAGCGGGACAAGGGGAAACACCATATATTTT. Amino acid sequence: CASSQVSGTRGNTIYF.

V gene TRBV4-1 combines with J gene TRBJ1-5; 8 bases are shared with TRBD1. V gave up 0 bases and J gave up 0 bases; unmatched junction bases: 10. Germline assignment: CDR1 MGHRA and CDR2 YSYEKL. The CDR3 spans 19 residues. CDR3 sequence: CASSQEWQGALYSNQPQHF. For the CDR3, the DNA is TGCGCCAGCAGCCAAGAGTGGCAGGGGGCATTATATAGCAATCAGCCCCAGCATTTT.

The chain joins TRBV10-1 to TRBJ2-2, with 10 bases that match TRBD1. The V and J ends lost 9 bases and 3 bases, in that order; junction bases with no gene match: 16. The germline V gene has CDR1 WNHNN and CDR2 SYGVQD (reference sequence). The CDR3 covers 18 residues. The CDR3 reads CASLYRLPGQGHTGELFF. CDR3 nucleotide sequence: TGCGCCAGTCTCTACCGGTTACCGGGACAGGGGCACACCGGGGAGCTGTTTTTT.

The chain uses TRBV30 and TRBJ1-1; no clear D. Germline V gene data show CDR1 as GTSNPN and CDR2 as SVGIG (reference sequence). The CDR3 runs 13 residues. V was trimmed by 7 bases and J by 0 bases, leaving 12 bases between them. CDR3 region: CAYSGDMNTEAFF. As DNA, the CDR3 is TGTGCCTATTCCGGTGACATGAACACTGAAGCTTTCTTT. The full variable domain, in which reference TRBV30 and TRBJ1-1 provide the parts outside the CDR3, is SQTIHQWPATLVQPVGSPLSLECTVEGTSNPNLYWYRQAAGRGLQLLFYSVGIGQISSEVPQNLSASRPQDRQFILSSKKLLLSDSGFYLCAYSGDMNTEAFFGQGTRLTVV.

The rearrangement links TRBV30 to TRBJ2-5, with TRBD2 matching over 7 bases. The CDR3 length is 15 residues. J was trimmed by 1 base and V by 0 bases; bases with no gene match: 5. The germline CDR1 and CDR2 sequences are GTSNPN and SVGIG (reference sequence). CDR3 bases: TGTGCCTGGAGTGTAGCGGGGCGACCCCAAGAGACCCAGTACTTC. This encodes CAWSVAGRPQETQYF.

The chain combines TRBV7-2 with TRBJ2-7; D is uncertain. V lost 5 bases to trimming and J lost 3 bases, with 14 bases between them. The V gene's germline CDR1 is SGHTA and CDR2 FQGNSA. The CDR3 runs to 14 residues. CDR3 sequence (DNA): TGTGCCAGCAGCCCAGCGCGGCTAGACTACGAGCAGTACTTC. Amino acids: CASSPARLDYEQYF.

The chain recombines TRBV6-6 with TRBJ1-2, with 9 bases that match TRBD1. Germline V lookup: CDR1 MNHNY, CDR2 SVGAGI (reference sequence). CDR3 length: 16 residues. V lost 6 bases and J lost 0; bases outside the gene matches: 8. The CDR3 coding sequence is TGTGCCAGCAGCAGACCTGGGACAGGGCCTAACTATGGCTACACCTTC. Translated, it gives CASSRPGTGPNYGYTF.

The rearrangement links TRBV7-9 to TRBJ1-2; D is unclear. This CDR3 contains 17 residues. The V and J ends lost 4 bases and 4 bases respectively, with 22 bases between them. The V gene's germline CDR1 is SEHNR and CDR2 FQNEAQ (reference sequence). For the CDR3, the DNA is TGTGCCAGCAGCTCTAATCTGGACGGAGGCCAGCTCTATGGCTACACCTTC. Encoded protein: CASSSNLDGGQLYGYTF.

The chain couples TRBV5-1 to TRBJ2-7; 11 nucleotides line up with TRBD2. The length of the CDR3 is 15 residues. Germline-derived CDR1 and CDR2 are SGHRS and YFSETQ. V lost 5 bases and J lost 3; bases outside the gene matches: 7. In nucleotides, the CDR3 is TGCGCCAGCAGAGAACTAGCGGGGGCAGACTACGAGCAGTACTTC. It codes for CASRELAGADYEQYF.

V is TRBV5-5 and J is TRBJ2-7, with a possible D match to TRBD2 (5 bases). This CDR3 has 16 residues. The germline V gene encodes CDR1 SGHKS and CDR2 YYEKEE (reference sequence). V was trimmed by 0 bases and J by 2 bases, leaving 15 bases between them. CDR3 loop: CASSLVGSAGPYEQYF. CDR3 sequence (DNA): TGTGCCAGCAGCTTGGTGGGCAGCGCGGGCCCCTACGAGCAGTACTTC.

J is TRBJ1-5 and V is TRBV4-1; possibly TRBD1 for D (6 bases). CDR3 length: 15 residues. The germline V gene has CDR1 MGHRA and CDR2 YSYEKL. V lost 4 bases and J lost 4, with 14 bases in between. CDR3 sequence (DNA): TGCGCCAGCAGCCGGTCTTTAACAGGGAATCAGCCCCAGCATTTT. It yields the protein CASSRSLTGNQPQHF.

The genes are TRBV10-1 and TRBJ2-2, with a weak D call TRBD2 (5 bases). V was cut by 6 bases and J by 6 bases, with 14 bases left in between. This CDR3 contains 14 residues. Germline V CDR1 and CDR2: WNHNN, SYGVQD (reference sequence). The DNA for the CDR3 is TGCGCCAGCAGGGAAACTAGTCGGGCCGGGGAGCTGTTTTTT. It encodes CASRETSRAGELFF.

The CDR3 DNA reads as TGCAGCGTTGAAATGAACAGCCCCTACGAGCAGTACTTC. Translating gives CSVEMNSPYEQYF. This chain links TRBV29-1 with TRBJ2-7; D unclear. Germline CDR1 is SQVTM and CDR2 is ANQGSEA. V was clipped by 2 bases and J by 2 bases, with 10 bases between them. This CDR3 region has 13 residues.

This clone appeared a few times. The chain couples TRBV14 to TRBJ1-1; D unclear. The germline V gene encodes CDR1 SGHDN and CDR2 FVKESK. V lost 0 bases to trimming and J lost 5 bases, with 10 bases between them. The CDR3 runs to 14 residues. The CDR3 bases are TGTGCCAGCAGCCAAGAGGGCGCGTGGACTGAAGCTTTCTTT. Protein product: CASSQEGAWTEAFF.

V is TRBV10-2 and J is TRBJ1-5; TRBD1 is a possible D gene (5 bases). V was cut by 8 bases and J by 2 bases, with 10 bases left in between. Looked up from germline, CDR1 is WSHSY and CDR2 is SAAADI. This CDR3 is built from 13 residues. The CDR3 protein is CASGLGRNQPQHF. CDR3 DNA: TGCGCCAGCGGGTTGGGGCGCAATCAGCCCCAGCATTTT.

The sample holds a few counts of this clone. CDR3 sequence reads: CASSSQGHRRMNTEAFF. In nucleotides, the CDR3 is TGTGCCAGCAGCAGTCAAGGTCACAGACGGATGAACACTGAAGCTTTCTTT. The J gene is TRBJ1-1, the V gene TRBV2; no reliable D call. There are 17 residues in the CDR3. Trimming left V 6 bases short and J 0 bases short, with 20 bases between. The V gene's germline CDR1 is SNHLY and CDR2 FYNNEI. Variable domain in full (rest from reference TRBV2 and TRBJ1-1): EPEVTQTPSHQVTQMGQEVILRCVPISNHLYFYWYRQILGQKVEFLVSFYNNEISEKSEIFDDQFSVERPDGSNFTLKIRSTKLEDSAMYFCASSSQGHRRMNTEAFFGQGTRLTVV.

This clone has only a few counts. This chain joins TRBV7-9 and TRBJ1-2, with 7 positions matching TRBD1. The CDR3 totals 16 residues. In germline, CDR1 is SEHNR, CDR2 FQNEAQ (reference sequence). Losses at the gene ends were 2 bases for V and 4 bases for J; bases not matched to a gene: 10. CDR3 sequence reads: CASSLSRDRNFYGYTF. CDR3 nucleotides: TGTGCCAGCAGCTTATCACGGGACAGAAACTTCTATGGCTACACCTTC.